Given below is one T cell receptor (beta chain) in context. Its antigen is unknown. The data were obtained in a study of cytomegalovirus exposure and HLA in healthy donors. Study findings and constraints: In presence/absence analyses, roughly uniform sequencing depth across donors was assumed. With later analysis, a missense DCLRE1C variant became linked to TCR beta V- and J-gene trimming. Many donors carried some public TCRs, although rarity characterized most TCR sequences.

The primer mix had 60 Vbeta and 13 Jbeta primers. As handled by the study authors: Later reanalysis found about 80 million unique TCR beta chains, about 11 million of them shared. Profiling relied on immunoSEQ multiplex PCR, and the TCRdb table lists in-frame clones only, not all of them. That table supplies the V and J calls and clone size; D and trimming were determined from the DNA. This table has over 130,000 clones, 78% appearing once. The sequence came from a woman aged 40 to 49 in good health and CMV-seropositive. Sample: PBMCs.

The CDR3 DNA is TGTGCCAGCAGTTTACTTCGACAGGGGTTTGGGGCCAACGTCCTGACTTTC. Its translation is CASSLLRQGFGANVLTF. The chain carries TRBV27 and TRBJ2-6; 8 bases fit TRBD1. From germline, CDR1 is MNHEY and CDR2 SMNVEV (reference sequence). With V trimmed by 2 bases and J by 3 bases, 6 bases remained unmatched. The length of the CDR3 is 17 residues.